The next 8 T cell receptor beta chains were all read from a single sample in a study of T cells in localized non-small cell lung cancer. Some clones are missing from TCRdb's copy, which holds only in-frame ones; the method was immunoSEQ multiplex PCR. This table has roughly 38,000 clones, around 87% appearing once. Here the sequenced sample was peripheral blood, taken before any cancer treatment. The source is a man aged 18 to 49 with stage I lung adenocarcinoma.

The genes are TRBV7-6 and TRBJ1-6; a possible D gene is TRBD1 (5 bases). The germline V gene has CDR1 SGHVS and CDR2 FNYEAQ. Trimming removed 1 base at V and 7 bases at J, with 17 bases between. CDR3 length equals 17 residues. The CDR3 region is CASSLGRRVKINSPLHF. CDR3 sequence (DNA): TGTGCCAGCAGCTTAGGCCGCAGGGTCAAAATAAATTCACCCCTCCACTTT.

This chain connects TRBV11-2 to TRBJ1-1, with a weak D call TRBD1 (5 bases). The CDR3 is made up of 14 amino acids. Germline V gene data show CDR1 as SGHAT and CDR2 as FQNNGV. V lost 3 bases and J lost 2, with 10 bases in between. CDR3 residues: CASSLGEINTEAFF. The CDR3 nucleotides read TGTGCCAGCAGCTTGGGGGAGATCAACACTGAAGCTTTCTTT.

CDR3 amino acids: CASTQGIDREKLFF. DNA for the CDR3: TGTGCCAGCACTCAGGGGATTGATAGGGAAAAACTGTTTTTT. V and J are TRBV5-6 and TRBJ1-4, with D possibly matching TRBD1 (6 bases). The V gene lost 6 bases and the J gene lost 8 bases, with 17 bases spanning the gap. Per germline, CDR1 SGHDT and CDR2 YYEEEE. The CDR3 sequence is 14 residues long.

The chain links TRBV19 to TRBJ1-4; TRBD1 is a possible D gene (5 bases). This CDR3 contains 12 residues. The V end was cut by 4 bases, the J end by 14 bases, with 14 bases between. CDR1 and CDR2 from the germline V gene are LNHDA and SQIVND (reference sequence). The chain's CDR3 is CASSTRTGALFF. In nucleotides, the CDR3 is TGTGCCAGTAGTACCCGTACAGGAGCCCTGTTTTTT.

Note on this clone: At one end the junction does not follow the germline gene, possibly because of a read error. The chain has TRBV28 and TRBJ2-7; 7 bases align to TRBD1. The V gene's germline CDR1 is MDHEN and CDR2 SYDVKM. The CDR3 length is 13 residues. The CDR3 DNA sequence: TGTGCCTTCCGAGACCGGGACAGAGCAATCGTAGTCTTC. The encoded protein is CAFRDRDRAIVVF.

The CDR3, as DNA: TGTGCCAGTAGTATAGGATGGGGGCGTGCGACTGAAGCTTTCTTT. This gives the protein CASSIGWGRATEAFF. The chain links TRBV19 to TRBJ1-1; the D gene is possibly TRBD1 (6 bases). This CDR3 has 15 amino acids. Trimming pared 1 base from V and 5 bases from J, leaving 14 bases between. Germline V gene data show CDR1 as LNHDA and CDR2 as SQIVND (reference sequence).

The J gene is TRBJ2-2, the V gene TRBV5-6; D is ambiguous. Trimming stripped 0 bases from V and 2 bases from J, with 8 bases between. Per the germline V gene, CDR1 is SGHDT and CDR2 is YYEEEE. CDR3 length: 15 amino acids. This CDR3 is CASSLVTANTGELFF. CDR3 coding DNA: TGTGCCAGCAGCTTGGTTACAGCCAACACCGGGGAGCTGTTTTTT.

The chain joins TRBV30 to TRBJ1-1; D is possibly TRBD1 (5 bases). CDR1 and CDR2 from the germline V gene are GTSNPN and SVGIG (reference sequence). The V end was cut by 1 base, the J end by 4 bases, with 16 bases between. The CDR3 has 15 residues. CDR3 in DNA: TGTGCCTGGAGTGCGAGTTTGAGGGGTCGCACTGAAGCTTTCTTT. The encoded protein is CAWSASLRGRTEAFF.